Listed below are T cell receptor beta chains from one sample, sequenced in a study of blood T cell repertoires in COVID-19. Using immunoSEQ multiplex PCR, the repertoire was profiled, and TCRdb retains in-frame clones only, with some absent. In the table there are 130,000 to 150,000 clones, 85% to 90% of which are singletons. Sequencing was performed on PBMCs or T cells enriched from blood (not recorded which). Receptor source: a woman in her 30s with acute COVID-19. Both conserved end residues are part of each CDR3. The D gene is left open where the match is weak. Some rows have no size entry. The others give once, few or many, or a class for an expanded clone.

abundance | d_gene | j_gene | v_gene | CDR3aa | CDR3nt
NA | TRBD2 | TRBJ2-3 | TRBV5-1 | CASRPGTSDRTDTQYF | TGCGCCAGCCGCCCCGGGACTAGCGACCGCACAGATACGCAGTATTTT
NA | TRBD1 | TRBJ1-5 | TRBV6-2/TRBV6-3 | CASSQGASQPQHF | TGTGCCAGCAGCCAGGGGGCTTCTCAGCCCCAGCATTTT
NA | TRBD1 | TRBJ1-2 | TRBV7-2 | CASSPPGTGSPYGYTF | TGTGCCAGCAGCCCCCCCGGGACAGGGTCCCCCTATGGCTACACCTTC
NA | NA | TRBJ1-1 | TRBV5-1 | CASSFAGFNTEAFF | TGCGCCAGCAGCTTCGCAGGGTTCAACACTGAAGCTTTCTTT
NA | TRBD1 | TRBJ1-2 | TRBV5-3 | CARSLDWSPGGYHTNYGYTF | TGTGCCAGAAGCTTGGATTGGTCGCCAGGGGGCTACCATACTAACTATGGCTACACCTTC
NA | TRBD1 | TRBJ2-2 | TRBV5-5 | CASWRTGDSGELFF | TGTGCCAGCTGGAGGACAGGGGATAGTGGGGAGCTGTTTTTT
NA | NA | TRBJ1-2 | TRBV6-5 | CASRQGSGYTF | TGTGCCAGCAGACAGGGCTCTGGCTACACCTTC
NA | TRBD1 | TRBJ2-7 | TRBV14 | CASSSRTGSSEQYF | TGTGCCAGCAGCAGCCGGACAGGCTCATCCGAGCAGTACTTC
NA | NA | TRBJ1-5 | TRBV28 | CASSYPSDSNQPQHF | TGTGCCAGCAGTTACCCGAGTGATAGCAATCAGCCCCAGCATTTT
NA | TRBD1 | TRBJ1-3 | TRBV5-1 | CASSQDRGGGNTIYF | TGCGCCAGCAGTCAGGACAGGGGTGGCGGAAACACCATATATTTT
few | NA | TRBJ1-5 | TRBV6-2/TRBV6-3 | CASSTPWQDNQPQHF | TGTGCCAGCAGTACCCCCTGGCAGGACAATCAGCCCCAGCATTTT
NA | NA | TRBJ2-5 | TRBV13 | CASSFPDQETQYF | TGTGCCAGCAGCTTCCCCGACCAAGAGACCCAGTACTTC
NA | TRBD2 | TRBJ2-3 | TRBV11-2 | CASRVGTSGTDTQYF | TGTGCCAGCAGGGTTGGGACTAGCGGGACAGATACGCAGTATTTT
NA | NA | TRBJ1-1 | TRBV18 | CASSPQGNAEAFF | TGTGCCAGCTCACCGCAGGGTAACGCTGAAGCTTTCTTT
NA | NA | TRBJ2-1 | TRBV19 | CASSEGRQFYNEQFF | TGTGCCAGTAGTGAGGGCCGTCAATTTTACAATGAGCAGTTCTTC
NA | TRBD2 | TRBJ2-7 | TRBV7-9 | CASSSQAGVHYEQYF | TGTGCCAGCAGCTCGCAGGCGGGGGTCCACTACGAGCAGTACTTC
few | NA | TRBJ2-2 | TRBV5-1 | CASSLGQNTGELFF | TGCGCCAGCAGCTTGGGACAGAACACCGGGGAGCTGTTTTTT
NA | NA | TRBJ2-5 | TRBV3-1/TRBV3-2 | CASSPTQTRGETQYF | TGTGCCAGCAGCCCTACTCAGACCCGGGGGGAGACCCAGTACTTC
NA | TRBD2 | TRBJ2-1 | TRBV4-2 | CASSLPGAGVGNEQFF | TGTGCCAGCAGCCTTCCCGGGGCGGGAGTAGGCAATGAGCAGTTCTTC
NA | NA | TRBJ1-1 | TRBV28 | CASSLSQGGGDTEAFF | TGTGCCAGCAGTTTATCCCAAGGGGGGGGAGACACTGAAGCTTTCTTT
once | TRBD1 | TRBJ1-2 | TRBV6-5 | CASSRDRVNLDGYTF | TGTGCCAGCAGTCGGGACAGGGTAAACCTCGATGGCTACACCTTC
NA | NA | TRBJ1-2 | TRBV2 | CASSEFEQGYGYTF | TGTGCCAGCAGTGAATTCGAACAGGGCTATGGCTACACCTTC
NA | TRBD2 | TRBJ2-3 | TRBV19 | CASSIRSGRSTDTQYF | TGTGCCAGTAGTATTCGTAGCGGGAGAAGCACAGATACGCAGTATTTT
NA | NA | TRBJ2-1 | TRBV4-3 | CASSQDLEGISEQFF | TGCGCCAGCAGCCAAGATCTGGAGGGTATCAGTGAGCAGTTCTTC
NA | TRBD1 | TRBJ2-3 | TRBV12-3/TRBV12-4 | CASADRVPDTQYF | TGTGCCAGCGCGGACAGGGTTCCAGATACGCAGTATTTT
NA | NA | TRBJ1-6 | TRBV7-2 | CASSLSGGSPLHF | TGTGCCAGCAGCTTATCTGGGGGGTCACCCCTCCACTTT
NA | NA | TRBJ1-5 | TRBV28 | CASSLRQIGNQPQHF | TGTGCCAGCAGTTTAAGACAGATCGGCAATCAGCCCCAGCATTTT
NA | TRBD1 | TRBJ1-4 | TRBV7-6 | CASSLGTGLNEKLFF | TGTGCCAGCAGCCTCGGGACAGGGCTAAATGAAAAACTGTTTTTT
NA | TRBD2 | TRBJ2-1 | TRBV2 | CASKETSENNEQFF | TGTGCCAGCAAGGAGACTAGCGAGAACAATGAGCAGTTCTTC
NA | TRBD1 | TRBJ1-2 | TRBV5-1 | CASSSSPGQGVYGYTF | TGCGCCAGCAGCTCCTCTCCAGGACAGGGAGTATATGGCTACACCTTC
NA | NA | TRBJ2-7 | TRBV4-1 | CASSLLGGEQYF | TGCGCCAGCAGCCTACTAGGCGGCGAGCAGTACTTC
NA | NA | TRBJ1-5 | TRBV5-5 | CASSIGGVLSNQPQHF | TGTGCCAGCAGCATTGGAGGGGTACTTAGCAATCAGCCCCAGCATTTT
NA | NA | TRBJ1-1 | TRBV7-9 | CASSPSPPTARNTEAFF | TGTGCCAGCAGCCCCTCCCCTCCGACAGCTCGGAACACTGAAGCTTTCTTT
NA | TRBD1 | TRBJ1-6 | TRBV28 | CASSLRTGKSPLHF | TGTGCCAGCAGTTTACGGACAGGGAAGTCACCCCTCCACTTT
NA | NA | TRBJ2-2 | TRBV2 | CASSPFAGELFF | TGTGCCAGCAGCCCCTTTGCCGGGGAGCTGTTTTTT
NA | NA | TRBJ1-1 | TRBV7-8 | CASSLVPGNTEAFF | TGTGCCAGCAGCCTAGTCCCGGGAAACACTGAAGCTTTCTTT
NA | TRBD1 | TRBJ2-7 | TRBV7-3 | CASSSTGGESEQYF | TGTGCCAGCAGCTCGACAGGGGGCGAGTCCGAGCAGTACTTC
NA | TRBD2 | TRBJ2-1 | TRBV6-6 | CASSHLSSGRAFLGNEQFF | TGTGCCAGCAGCCACTTGTCTAGCGGGAGGGCCTTCTTAGGCAATGAGCAGTTCTTC
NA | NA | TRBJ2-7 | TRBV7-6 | CASSPGAGALYEQYF | TGTGCCAGCAGCCCGGGGGCGGGGGCGCTCTACGAGCAGTACTTC
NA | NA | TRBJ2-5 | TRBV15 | CATSLGHLEETQYF | TGTGCCACCAGCCTCGGACACTTAGAAGAGACCCAGTACTTC
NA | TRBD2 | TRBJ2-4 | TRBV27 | CASSLFLAGGRNIQYF | TGTGCCAGCAGTTTATTTCTAGCGGGAGGACGAAACATTCAGTACTTC
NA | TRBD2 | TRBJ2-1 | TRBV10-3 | CAISGAGLAWFF | TGTGCCATCAGTGGTGCGGGACTAGCCTGGTTCTTC
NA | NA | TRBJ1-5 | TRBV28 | CASSPREFNQPQHF | TGTGCCAGCAGTCCCAGGGAATTCAATCAGCCCCAGCATTTT
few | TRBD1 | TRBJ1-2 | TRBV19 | CASSFRDSRLVDGYTF | TGTGCCAGTAGTTTTCGGGACAGCCGGTTGGTGGATGGCTACACCTTC
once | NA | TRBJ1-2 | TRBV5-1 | CASSLDRHYGYTF | TGCGCCAGCAGCTTGGACAGGCACTATGGCTACACCTTC
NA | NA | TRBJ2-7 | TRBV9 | CASSVATGSSYEQYF | TGTGCCAGCAGCGTCGCCACAGGGTCCTCCTACGAGCAGTACTTC
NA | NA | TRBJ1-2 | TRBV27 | CARLSRLYGYTF | TGTGCCAGGCTATCACGCCTCTATGGCTACACCTTC
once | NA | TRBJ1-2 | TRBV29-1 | CSDNGYTF | TGCAGCGATAATGGCTACACCTTC
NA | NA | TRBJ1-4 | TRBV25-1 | CASTRRRTVSRLEKLFF | TGTGCCAGCACCCGCCGGCGGACAGTGAGTCGTCTTGAAAAACTGTTTTTT
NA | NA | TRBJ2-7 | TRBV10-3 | CAISVAAYEQYF | TGTGCCATCAGTGTAGCAGCCTACGAGCAGTACTTC
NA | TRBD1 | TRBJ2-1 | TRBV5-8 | CASSLHGQGYNEQFF | TGTGCCAGCAGCTTGCATGGACAGGGCTACAATGAGCAGTTCTTC
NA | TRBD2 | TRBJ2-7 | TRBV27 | CASRRLAGVDYEQYF | TGTGCCAGCAGGCGACTAGCGGGAGTTGATTACGAGCAGTACTTC
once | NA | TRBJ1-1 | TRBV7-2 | CASSLVGGVNTEAFF | TGTGCCAGCAGCTTAGTCGGGGGGGTGAACACTGAAGCTTTCTTT
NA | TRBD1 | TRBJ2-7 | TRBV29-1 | CSAEGTGSYEQYF | TGCAGCGCCGAGGGGACAGGGTCATACGAGCAGTACTTC
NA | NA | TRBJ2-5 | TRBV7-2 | CASSVREGVTQYF | TGTGCCAGCAGCGTAAGAGAGGGGGTGACCCAGTACTTC
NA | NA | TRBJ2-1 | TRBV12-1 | CASSFGRPSGSSYNEQFF | TGTGCCAGCAGCTTTGGGCGGCCTAGCGGGAGCTCCTACAATGAGCAGTTCTTC
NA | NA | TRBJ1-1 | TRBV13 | CASSSVPTGTEAFF | TGTGCCAGCAGCTCAGTCCCAACGGGCACTGAAGCTTTCTTT
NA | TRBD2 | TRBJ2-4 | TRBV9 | CASSVTSGSSKNIQYF | TGTGCCAGCAGCGTGACTAGCGGGAGCTCCAAAAACATTCAGTACTTC
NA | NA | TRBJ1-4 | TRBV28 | CAIMSATNEKLFF | TGTGCCATTATGTCGGCAACTAATGAAAAACTGTTTTTT